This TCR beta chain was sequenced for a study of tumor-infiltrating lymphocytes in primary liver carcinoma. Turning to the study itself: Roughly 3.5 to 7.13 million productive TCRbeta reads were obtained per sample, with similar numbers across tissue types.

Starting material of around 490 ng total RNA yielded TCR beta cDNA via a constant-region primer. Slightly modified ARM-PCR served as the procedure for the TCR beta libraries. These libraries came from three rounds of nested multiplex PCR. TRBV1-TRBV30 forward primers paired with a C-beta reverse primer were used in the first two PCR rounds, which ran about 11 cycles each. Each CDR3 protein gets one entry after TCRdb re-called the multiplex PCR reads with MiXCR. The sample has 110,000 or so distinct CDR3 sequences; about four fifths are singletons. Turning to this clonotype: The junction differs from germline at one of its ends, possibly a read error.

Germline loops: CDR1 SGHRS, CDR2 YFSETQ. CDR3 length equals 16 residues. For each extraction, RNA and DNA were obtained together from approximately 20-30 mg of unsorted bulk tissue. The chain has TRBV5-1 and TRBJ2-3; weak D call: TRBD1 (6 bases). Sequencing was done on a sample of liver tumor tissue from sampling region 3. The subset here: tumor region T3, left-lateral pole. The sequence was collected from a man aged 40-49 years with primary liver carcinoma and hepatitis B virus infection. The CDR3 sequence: CANSLNGRGNTDTQYF. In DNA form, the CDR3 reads TGCGCCAACAGCTTGAACGGCAGGGGAAACACAGATACGCAGTATTTT.